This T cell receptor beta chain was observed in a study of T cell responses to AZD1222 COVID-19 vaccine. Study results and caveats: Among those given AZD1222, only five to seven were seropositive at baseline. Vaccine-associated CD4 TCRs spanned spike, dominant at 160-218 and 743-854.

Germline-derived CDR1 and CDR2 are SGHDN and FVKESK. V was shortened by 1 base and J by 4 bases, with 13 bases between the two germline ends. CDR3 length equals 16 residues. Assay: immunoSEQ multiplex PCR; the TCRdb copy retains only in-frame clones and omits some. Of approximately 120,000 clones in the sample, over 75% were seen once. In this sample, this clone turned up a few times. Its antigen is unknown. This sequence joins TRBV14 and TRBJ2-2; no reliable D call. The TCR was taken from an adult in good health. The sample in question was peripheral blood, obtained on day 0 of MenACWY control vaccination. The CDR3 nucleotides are TGTGCCAGCAGCCAAGTGCGAGGTCGCGGCACCGGGGAGCTGTTTTTT. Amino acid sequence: CASSQVRGRGTGELFF.